This T cell receptor beta chain was captured by sequencing in a study of cytomegalovirus exposure and HLA in healthy donors. Whole-study results and caveats: An analysis was carried out later, and it reportedly showed fewer N-insertions in an Asian-associated ancestry cluster than the roughly 670-donor mean. A later analysis found that most CMV-associated TCR beta chains appeared HLA-restricted. A prior analysis recorded that most TCR beta V segments were productive about 90% or about 30% of the time. Clonal expansion was found to be greater in HLA-associated TCR beta chains than in equally common others in a later analysis.

The V segment lost 8 bases and the J segment 2 bases; nucleotides outside the gene matches: 0. Germline lookup yields CDR1 SNHLY and CDR2 FYNNEI. The CDR3 runs to 11 residues. In the PCR, 60 Vbeta and 13 Jbeta primers were used. Sequencing was performed with immunoSEQ multiplex PCR; in TCRdb, only in-frame clones are kept and a portion is missing. The data hold 150,000 to 200,000 clones, with roughly 82% observed a single time. To note about this clone: Its antigen is undetermined.

The chain uses TRBV2 and TRBJ2-7; 7 bases are shared with TRBD2. This clonotype originated in a man between 40 and 49 years old in good health and CMV-seronegative. The sequencing input was PBMCs. The CDR3: CASGRAYEQYF. The CDR3 DNA reads TGTGCCAGCGGGAGGGCCTACGAGCAGTACTTC.